This TCR beta chain was found in a study of blood T cells in healthy people across ages. With a J-beta primer mix and a sample-barcoded 5' primer, a second PCR ran about 6 to 11 cycles. In TCRdb, the 5' RACE reads were re-called with MiXCR into one record per CDR3 protein. Of about 640,000 distinct CDR3 sequences listed, roughly 41% are singletons. The CDR3 loop spans 15 amino acids. The ends were cut back, 5 bases at V and 6 bases at J, with 16 bases in the middle. CDR1 is SGHTA and CDR2 is FQGTGA in the germline V gene. This clonotype was observed a handful of times. What was sequenced was blood. This sequence was found in an elderly man in good health. The V call is TRBV7-3, the J call TRBJ2-2; D unresolved. The DNA of the CDR3 is TGTGCCAGCAGCCCCGATCGAAGGAGAGCCGGGGAGCTGTTTTTT. Its protein product is CASSPDRRRAGELFF.